Presented here are 21 T cell receptor beta chains from one specimen sequenced in a study of cytomegalovirus exposure and HLA in healthy donors. PCR amplification relied on 60 Vbeta primers (plus 13 Jbeta primers). Here immunoSEQ multiplex PCR was the method, and the copy in TCRdb shows in-frame clones only, minus some. The sample carries approximately 110,000 clones, over 60% recorded once. The material sequenced was PBMCs. These receptors were obtained from a woman aged 55 to 70 in good health and CMV-seropositive.

There are a few counts of this clone. This CDR3 is CASRGGGPSGVVSYEQYF. The DNA of the CDR3 is TGTGCCAGCAGGGGAGGGGGGCCTAGCGGGGTAGTCTCGTACGAGCAGTACTTC. The chain has TRBV11-2 and TRBJ2-7, with 9 nucleotides matching TRBD2. V lost 6 bases, J lost 4 bases, and 19 bases stayed unmatched. This CDR3 spans 18 amino acids. The germline CDR1 and CDR2 sequences are SGHAT and FQNNGV. Looking up the rest from reference TRBV11-2 and TRBJ2-7 gives the full variable domain: EAGVAQSPRYKIIEKRQSVAFWCNPISGHATLYWYQQILGQGPKLLIQFQNNGVVDDSQLPKDRFSAERLKGVDSTLKIQPAKLEDSAVYLCASRGGGPSGVVSYEQYFGPGTRLTVT.

CDR3 amino acids: CASLRDRANYGYTF. The CDR3 DNA reads as TGTGCCAGCCTAAGAGACAGGGCTAACTATGGCTACACCTTC. The rearrangement links TRBV2 to TRBJ1-2; 7 nucleotides align to TRBD1. The trim removed 8 bases at V and 0 bases at J, leaving 6 bases unmatched. The CDR3 spans 14 residues. The V gene's germline CDR1 is SNHLY and CDR2 FYNNEI.

J is TRBJ2-5 and V is TRBV28; the D gene is possibly TRBD1 (6 bases). Trimming removed 5 bases from V and 5 bases from J, with 9 bases in between. CDR3 length equals 12 residues. Germline-derived CDR1 and CDR2 are MDHEN and SYDVKM. The CDR3 protein is CASSQGLETQYF. CDR3 bases: TGTGCCAGCAGTCAGGGGCTGGAGACCCAGTACTTC.

The table lists this clone with a few counts. The chain links TRBV18 to TRBJ1-1; 8 bases match TRBD1. This CDR3 region has 14 residues. The J segment lost 0 bases and the V segment lost 8 bases, leaving 5 bases of the junction unmatched. The germline V gene has CDR1 KGHSH and CDR2 LQKENI. CDR3 sequence (DNA): TGTGCCAGCCATCGGGACAGGATGAACACTGAAGCTTTCTTT. Amino acids: CASHRDRMNTEAFF. The full variable domain, with the rest looked up from reference TRBV18 and TRBJ1-1, is NAGVMQNPRHLVRRRGQEARLRCSPMKGHSHVYWYRQLPEEGLKFMVYLQKENIIDESGMPKERFSAEFPKEGPSILRIQQVVRGDSAAYFCASHRDRMNTEAFFGQGTRLTVV.

The chain combines TRBV19 with TRBJ2-7; weak D call: TRBD1 (6 bases). From germline, CDR1 is LNHDA and CDR2 SQIVND (reference sequence). The germline V and J ends were trimmed by 3 bases and 2 bases, with 11 bases remaining between them. The CDR3 totals 14 residues. CDR3 DNA: TGTGCCAGTAGTATGCTGACAGGAGCCTACGAGCAGTACTTC. This gives the protein CASSMLTGAYEQYF.

This rearrangement joins TRBV12-5 to TRBJ2-3; 11 positions match TRBD2. Losses at the gene ends were 3 bases for V and 5 bases for J; bases not matched to a gene: 7. The germline CDR1 and CDR2 sequences are LGHNT and FRNRAP. This CDR3 is built from 16 residues. CDR3 nucleotides: TGTGCTAGTGGTTTTGCTAGCGGGGGGTTTGTAGATACGCAGTATTTT. Translated, it gives CASGFASGGFVDTQYF.

The chain combines TRBV5-1 with TRBJ2-1, with no clear D. Trimming left V 0 bases short and J 1 base short, with 8 bases between. Germline assignment: CDR1 SGHRS and CDR2 YFSETQ. This CDR3 is 15 amino acids long. CDR3 sequence: CASSLGSGSYNEQFF. CDR3 nucleotide sequence: TGCGCCAGCAGCTTGGGGAGTGGGTCCTACAATGAGCAGTTCTTC.

The chain couples TRBV5-1 to TRBJ2-1; a possible D gene is TRBD1 (5 bases). Germline values: CDR1 SGHRS, CDR2 YFSETQ. The length of the CDR3 is 14 residues. Trimming cost V 2 bases and J 9 bases, with 15 bases left between them. CDR3 sequence (DNA): TGCGCCAGCAGCTTCGGCAGGGTCGTTGGTGAGCAGTTCTTC. Amino acid sequence: CASSFGRVVGEQFF.

The rearrangement uses TRBV5-1 and TRBJ2-5, with TRBD2 identical over 7 bases. Germline V lookup: CDR1 SGHRS, CDR2 YFSETQ. V lost 2 bases to trimming and J lost 4 bases; unmatched junction nucleotides: 5. This CDR3 comprises 14 residues. The CDR3 nucleotides are TGCGCCAGCAGCTTCACAGCGGGAAGAGAGACCCAGTACTTC. It is translated as CASSFTAGRETQYF.

J is TRBJ2-2 and V is TRBV9, with 7 bases lining up with TRBD1. There are 15 residues in the CDR3. CDR1 SGDLS and CDR2 YYNGEE come from the germline V gene. V lost 5 bases to trimming and J lost 7 bases; unmatched junction nucleotides: 11. CDR3 in DNA: TGTGCCAGCAGGGCAGGTAGCAGGGGGAACGGGGAGCTGTTTTTT. Its translation: CASRAGSRGNGELFF.

This chain connects TRBV10-3 to TRBJ2-7; 13 bases line up with TRBD2. V gave up 2 bases and J gave up 2 bases; unmatched junction bases: 6. The germline V gene has CDR1 ENHRY and CDR2 SYGVKD. CDR3 size: 17 residues. The CDR3 sequence is CAISEPGLAGSTYEQYF. CDR3 sequence (DNA): TGTGCCATCAGTGAGCCGGGACTAGCGGGGAGCACCTACGAGCAGTACTTC.

The rearrangement uses TRBV7-8 and TRBJ1-3; D is unresolved. V lost 8 bases, J lost 2 bases, and 7 bases lay in between. CDR3 length equals 12 residues. CDR1 SGHVS and CDR2 FQNEAQ come from the germline V gene. The CDR3 sequence is CASRGTGNTIYF. CDR3 sequence (DNA): TGTGCCAGCCGCGGGACTGGAAACACCATATATTTT.

Here the CDR3 reads CASSVRAGTGQNEQFF. Written as DNA, the CDR3 is TGTGCCAGCAGTGTGCGGGCCGGGACAGGGCAAAATGAGCAGTTCTTC. V and J are TRBV6-4 and TRBJ2-1, with 9 bases matching TRBD1. V lost 4 bases and J lost 7; bases outside the gene matches: 11. Germline CDR1 is MRHNA and CDR2 is SNTAGT. This CDR3 contains 16 residues.

The chain uses TRBV28 and TRBJ2-7, with 11 positions matching TRBD1. The CDR3 is 15 amino acids. Germline trimming cut 6 bases from V and 4 bases from J; bases unmatched to any gene: 8. Germline V gene data show CDR1 as MDHEN and CDR2 as SYDVKM. CDR3 DNA: TGTGCCAGCAGCCCCGGGACAGGGGGGGGTTACGAGCAGTACTTC. Its translation is CASSPGTGGGYEQYF. The full variable domain, in which reference TRBV28 and TRBJ2-7 provide the parts outside the CDR3, is DVKVTQSSRYLVKRTGEKVFLECVQDMDHENMFWYRQDPGLGLRLIYFSYDVKMKEKGDIPEGYSVSREKKERFSLILESASTNQTSMYLCASSPGTGGGYEQYFGPGTRLTVT.

This sequence joins TRBV5-1 and TRBJ2-1, with 15 positions matching TRBD2. Germline V gives CDR1 SGHRS, CDR2 YFSETQ. The V gene end was trimmed by 5 bases and the J gene end by 2 bases; junction bases not matched to a gene: 11. This CDR3 has 19 residues. CDR3 bases: TGCGCCAGCAGAAGGGGGCTAGGACTAGCGGGAGGGCCCTACAATGAGCAGTTCTTC. This codes for CASRRGLGLAGGPYNEQFF.

The rearrangement joins TRBV15 to TRBJ1-1; TRBD1 is a possible D gene (5 bases). From germline, CDR1 is LNHNV and CDR2 YYDKDF (reference sequence). Trimming shortened V by 4 bases and J by 4 bases, and 16 bases separated the two germline ends. There are 15 residues in the CDR3. As DNA, the CDR3 is TGTGCCACCAGCAACCGTGGTGGGGGGAGCACTGAAGCTTTCTTT. Residues: CATSNRGGGSTEAFF.

About this clone itself: A junction end diverges from the germline sequence, so it may reflect a read error. CDR3 in amino acids: CASGFGNSQYF. CDR3 DNA: TGTGCCAGCGGCTTCGGAAACAGTCAGTACTTC. V usage is TRBV7-2 and J usage is TRBJ2-4; D gene unclear. Germline assignment: CDR1 SGHTA and CDR2 FQGNSA. The CDR3 extends over 11 amino acids.

Only a few counts were recorded for this clone. The chain couples TRBV5-1 to TRBJ2-7, with 7 bases lining up with TRBD2. The junction had 4 bases not matched to a gene; V was cut back by 3 bases and J by 1 base. This CDR3 has 14 amino acids. The germline CDR1 and CDR2 sequences are SGHRS and YFSETQ. The CDR3 is CASSSGRRSYEQYF. Written as DNA, the CDR3 is TGCGCCAGCAGCTCCGGGAGGAGGTCCTACGAGCAGTACTTC.

The genes are TRBV5-3 and TRBJ2-7; D possibly corresponds to TRBD2 (5 bases). TRBV5-3 is an open reading frame, and its role is uncertain. Trimming pared 2 bases from V and 3 bases from J, leaving 12 bases between. CDR3 size: 14 residues. In DNA form, the CDR3 reads TGTGCCAGAAGCTTAGAGCGGACTTACTACGAGCAGTACTTC. It translates to CARSLERTYYEQYF.

The V and J genes are TRBV11-2 and TRBJ2-3, with a weak D call TRBD2 (5 bases). The V end lost 4 bases, the J end lost 0 bases, and 11 bases lay between the germline ends. Germline V lookup: CDR1 SGHAT, CDR2 FQNNGV. This CDR3 spans 15 amino acids. The CDR3 sequence is CASSYAGGSTDTQYF. CDR3 nucleotides: TGTGCCAGCAGCTATGCGGGCGGGAGCACAGATACGCAGTATTTT.

V gene TRBV7-2 combines with J gene TRBJ2-5; 12 bases agree with TRBD2. Trimming took 4 bases from V and 6 from J; bases not matched to a gene: 9. The CDR3 extends over 16 amino acids. Germline V gene data show CDR1 as SGHTA and CDR2 as FQGNSA. The CDR3 is CASSSSGRAGKKTQYF. CDR3 in DNA: TGTGCCAGCAGCTCTAGCGGGAGGGCCGGTAAGAAGACCCAGTACTTC.